These 19 T cell receptor beta chains share one sample of origin, sequenced in a study of post-analysis software for immune sequencing data. Whole-study findings and limits: Among several TRBV segments more frequent in patients than controls were TRBV5-6, TRBV5-1 and TRBV20-1.

For these TCRs, the target antigens are not known. The authors incorporated unique molecular identifiers into the TCR beta cDNA libraries. TCRdb reprocessed the PCR reads with MiXCR, giving one entry per CDR3 protein. The sample lists roughly 800,000 distinct CDR3 sequences; 53% were seen once. Source material: blood. Receptors were obtained from a girl aged 5 to 17 with multiple sclerosis.

This clonotype was observed a few times. The V call is TRBV15, the J call TRBJ2-3; a possible D gene is TRBD2 (6 bases). The CDR3 is 12 amino acids. Germline CDR1 reads LNHNV; CDR2 reads YYDKDF (reference sequence). Trimming took off 9 bases at V and 1 base at J, with 8 bases between the two ends. The CDR3, as DNA: TGTGCCACGGCGGGGCGCACAGATACGCAGTATTTT. This codes for CATAGRTDTQYF.

In the case of this clonotype: Given the absence of the conserved phenylalanine or tryptophan at the CDR3 end, a read error is likely. The chain recombines TRBV6-6 with TRBJ2-1, with 7 bases aligning to TRBD1. The CDR3 runs 14 residues. The germline V gene has CDR1 MNHNY and CDR2 SVGAGI (reference sequence). The V segment lost 6 bases and the J segment 4 bases; nucleotides outside the gene matches: 6. The CDR3 nucleotides are TGTGCCAGCAGCCCCGGGACAGTATACAATGAGCAGTTCTGC. Translated: CASSPGTVYNEQFC.

This clonotype was seen a few times. The V gene is TRBV18, the J gene TRBJ2-1; possible D gene TRBD1, 5 bases. CDR1 KGHSH and CDR2 LQKENI come from the germline V gene. CDR3 size: 16 residues. The V end lost 4 bases, the J end lost 4 bases, and 17 bases lay between the germline ends. Written as DNA, the CDR3 is TGTGCCAGCTCACTACCCGAAGGGGCGGCTTACAATGAGCAGTTCTTC. Translated, it gives CASSLPEGAAYNEQFF.

J is TRBJ2-4 and V is TRBV14; no clear D gene. V was shortened by 0 bases and J by 5 bases, with 26 bases between the two germline ends. The CDR3 sequence is 20 residues long. Looked up from germline, CDR1 is SGHDN and CDR2 is FVKESK. The CDR3 reads CASSQEIVAESTYMENIQYF. In DNA form, the CDR3 reads TGTGCCAGCAGCCAAGAAATTGTCGCTGAGAGCACATATATGGAAAACATTCAGTACTTC.

This clonotype has just one count. This sequence joins TRBV7-9 and TRBJ2-5; D may be TRBD2 (5 bases). V was cut by 5 bases and J by 5 bases, with 24 bases left in between. The CDR3 is made up of 17 amino acids. The germline V gene encodes CDR1 SEHNR and CDR2 FQNEAQ (reference sequence). The CDR3 DNA follows: TGTGCCAGCAGCAACGGCCACGGGGTCCTCTCTAGGGAGACCCAGTACTTC. It is translated as CASSNGHGVLSRETQYF.

V usage is TRBV5-1 and J usage is TRBJ1-2; D is ambiguous. Germline V gene sequence: CDR1 SGHRS, CDR2 YFSETQ. Trimming removed 5 bases at V and 8 bases at J, with 16 bases between. This CDR3 spans 13 amino acids. This CDR3 is CASSFYRTEGYTF. The CDR3 DNA reads TGCGCCAGCAGTTTCTATAGGACGGAAGGCTACACCTTC.

The rearrangement uses TRBV9 and TRBJ1-2, with a weak D call TRBD1 (5 bases). With 4 bases removed from V and 2 bases from J, the gap between germline ends came to 12 bases. The CDR3 totals 14 residues. Per germline, CDR1 SGDLS and CDR2 YYNGEE. CDR3 in amino acids: CASSPIGGNYGYTF. As DNA, the CDR3 is TGTGCCAGCAGCCCTATTGGGGGGAACTATGGCTACACCTTC.

The genes are TRBV10-3 and TRBJ2-5; 7 bases match TRBD1. This CDR3 spans 14 amino acids. The germline V gene encodes CDR1 ENHRY and CDR2 SYGVKD. The V and J ends lost 6 bases and 0 bases, in that order; junction bases with no gene match: 4. CDR3 DNA sequence: TGTGCCATCAGGCCGGGACAGTACCAAGAGACCCAGTACTTC. Its translation: CAIRPGQYQETQYF.

This chain connects TRBV6-6 to TRBJ2-5, with 11 bases fitting TRBD1. The CDR3 contains 17 residues. CDR1 is MNHNY and CDR2 is SVGAGI in the germline V gene (reference sequence). V was clipped by 6 bases and J by 5 bases; unmatched bases: 14. CDR3 sequence (DNA): TGTGCCAGCAGCCCCGGTCGGGACAGGGGGTTTGGGGAGACCCAGTACTTC. Translated, it gives CASSPGRDRGFGETQYF.

V and J are TRBV11-2 and TRBJ2-7; a weak D match, TRBD1 (6 bases). This CDR3 is built from 13 residues. Trimming cost V 6 bases and J 3 bases, with 12 bases left between them. The V gene's germline CDR1 is SGHAT and CDR2 FQNNGV. CDR3 region: CASRSLQGYEQYF. The CDR3 bases are TGTGCCAGCAGATCGCTACAGGGCTACGAGCAGTACTTC.

A few counts support this clonotype. The chain joins TRBV20-1 to TRBJ1-1; D not certain. Germline CDR1 reads DFQATT; CDR2 reads SNEGSKA (reference sequence). The CDR3 consists of 14 residues. V was trimmed by 2 bases and J by 3 bases, leaving 13 bases between them. The CDR3 region is CSARNVGGDTEAFF. The CDR3 DNA follows: TGCAGTGCTAGAAACGTCGGTGGGGACACTGAAGCTTTCTTT.

The chain employs TRBV7-9 and TRBJ1-1, with no clear D. Germline loops: CDR1 SEHNR, CDR2 FQNEAQ (reference sequence). Trimming removed 1 base at V and 2 bases at J, with 8 bases between. The CDR3 is 14 residues long. This CDR3 is CASSLDLTNTEAFF. Written as DNA, the CDR3 is TGTGCCAGCAGCTTAGACCTAACAAACACTGAAGCTTTCTTT.

The V call is TRBV27, the J call TRBJ1-1; a possible D gene is TRBD1 (6 bases). The CDR3 has 16 amino acids. Germline CDR1 and CDR2: MNHEY and SMNVEV (reference sequence). The V gene lost 1 base and the J gene lost 6 bases, with 18 bases spanning the gap. The CDR3 region is CASSLYWAGEESEAFF. CDR3 in DNA: TGTGCCAGCAGTTTATATTGGGCAGGGGAGGAATCTGAAGCTTTCTTT.

The chain couples TRBV6-5 to TRBJ2-1, with 11 bases that match TRBD2. The germline CDR1 and CDR2 sequences are MNHEY and SVGAGI. With V trimmed by 0 bases and J by 0 bases, 7 bases remained unmatched. This CDR3 spans 19 amino acids. The DNA for the CDR3 is TGTGCCAGCAGTTACTCGACACTAGCGGGGGCGAGCTCCTACAATGAGCAGTTCTTC. Its protein product is CASSYSTLAGASSYNEQFF.

Points on this clonotype: A junction end diverges from the germline sequence, so it may reflect a read error. The genes are TRBV7-3 and TRBJ2-6; 9 nucleotides match TRBD2. This CDR3 region has 21 residues. CDR1 is SGHTA and CDR2 is FQGTGA in the germline V gene. DNA of the CDR3: TGTGCCAGCAGCTTAATCTCTTGGAAGCGGGAGGCGAGCTCTGGGGCCAATGTCCTGACTTTC. Amino acids: CASSLISWKREASSGANVLTF.

The chain combines TRBV9 with TRBJ2-1, with 7 bases matching TRBD2. J gave up 6 bases and V 0 bases, and 3 bases lay outside the gene matches. The CDR3 length is 14 residues. Per the germline V gene, CDR1 is SGDLS and CDR2 is YYNGEE. The CDR3, as DNA: TGTGCCAGCAGCGTAGTAGCGGGCGGCAATGAGCAGTTCTTC. It specifies CASSVVAGGNEQFF.

This clonotype showed up just once. This rearrangement joins TRBV18 to TRBJ2-1; 12 nucleotides agree with TRBD2. This CDR3 is built from 19 residues. J was trimmed by 5 bases and V by 4 bases; bases with no gene match: 15. From germline, CDR1 is KGHSH and CDR2 LQKENI. The CDR3, as DNA: TGTGCCAGCTCACTTCGACTAGCGGGAGTGGTGGTGGTAGACAATGAGCAGTTCTTC. Translated: CASSLRLAGVVVVDNEQFF.

V and J are TRBV29-1 and TRBJ2-5; D unclear. CDR3 length: 11 amino acids. The ends were cut back, 5 bases at V and 4 bases at J, with 8 bases in the middle. Germline V gene sequence: CDR1 SQVTM, CDR2 ANQGSEA. The CDR3: CSVTFPETQYF. The CDR3 nucleotides read TGCAGCGTTACCTTCCCAGAGACCCAGTACTTC. The full variable domain, with the rest looked up from reference TRBV29-1 and TRBJ2-5, is SAVISQKPSRDICQRGTSLTIQCQVDSQVTMMFWYRQQPGQSLTLIATANQGSEATYESGFVIDKFPISRPNLTFSTLTVSNMSPEDSSIYLCSVTFPETQYFGPGTRLLVL.

The chain couples TRBV29-1 to TRBJ2-5; TRBD2 matches at 10 bases. The CDR3 contains 14 residues. Germline V gene data show CDR1 as SQVTM and CDR2 as ANQGSEA. V dropped 6 bases and J dropped 5; count of bases not matched to a gene: 9. CDR3 sequence: CSVAPSGSAETQYF. CDR3 sequence (DNA): TGCAGCGTGGCCCCTAGCGGGAGCGCGGAGACCCAGTACTTC.